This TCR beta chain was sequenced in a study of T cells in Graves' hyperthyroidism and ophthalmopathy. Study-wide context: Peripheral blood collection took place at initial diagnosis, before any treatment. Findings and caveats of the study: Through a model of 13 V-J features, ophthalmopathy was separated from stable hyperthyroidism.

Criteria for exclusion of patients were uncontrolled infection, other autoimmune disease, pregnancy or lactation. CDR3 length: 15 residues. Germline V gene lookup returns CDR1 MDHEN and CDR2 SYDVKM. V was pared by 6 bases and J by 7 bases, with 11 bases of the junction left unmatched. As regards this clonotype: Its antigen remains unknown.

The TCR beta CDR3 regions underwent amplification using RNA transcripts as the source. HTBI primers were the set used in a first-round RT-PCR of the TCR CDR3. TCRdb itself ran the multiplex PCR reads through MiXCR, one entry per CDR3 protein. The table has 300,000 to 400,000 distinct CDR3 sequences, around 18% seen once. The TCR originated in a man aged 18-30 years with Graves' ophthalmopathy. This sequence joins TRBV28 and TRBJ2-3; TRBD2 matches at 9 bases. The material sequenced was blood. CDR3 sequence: CASSLAGGGANTQYF. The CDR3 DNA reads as TGTGCCAGCAGCTTAGCAGGCGGGGGGGCAAATACGCAGTATTTT.